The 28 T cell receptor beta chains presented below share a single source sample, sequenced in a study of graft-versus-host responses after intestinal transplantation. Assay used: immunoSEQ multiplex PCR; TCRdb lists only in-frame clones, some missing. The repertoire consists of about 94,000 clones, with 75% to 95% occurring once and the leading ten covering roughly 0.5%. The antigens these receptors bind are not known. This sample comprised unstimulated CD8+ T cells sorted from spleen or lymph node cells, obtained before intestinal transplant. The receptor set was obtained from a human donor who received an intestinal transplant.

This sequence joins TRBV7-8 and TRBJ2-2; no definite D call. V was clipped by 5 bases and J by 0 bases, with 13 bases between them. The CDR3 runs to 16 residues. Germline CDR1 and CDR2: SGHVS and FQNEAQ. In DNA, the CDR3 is TGTGCCAGCAGCACCCTGGCGGCGACGAACACCGGGGAGCTGTTTTTT. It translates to CASSTLAATNTGELFF.

The CDR3 DNA reads TGCGCCAGCAGCCAAGATAAGGGGCACGAGCAGTACTTC. Amino acid sequence: CASSQDKGHEQYF. This chain links TRBV4-3 with TRBJ2-7, with D perhaps TRBD1 (5 bases). V lost 0 bases and J 5 bases, leaving 8 bases between the germline ends. This CDR3 region has 13 residues. In germline, CDR1 is LGHNA, CDR2 YSLEER.

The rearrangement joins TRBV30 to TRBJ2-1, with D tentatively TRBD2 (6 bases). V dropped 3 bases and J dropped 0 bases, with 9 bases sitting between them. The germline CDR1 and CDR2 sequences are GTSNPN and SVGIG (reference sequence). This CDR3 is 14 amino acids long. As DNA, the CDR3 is TGTGCCTGGAGGGAGGGAAGCTCCTACAATGAGCAGTTCTTC. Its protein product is CAWREGSSYNEQFF.

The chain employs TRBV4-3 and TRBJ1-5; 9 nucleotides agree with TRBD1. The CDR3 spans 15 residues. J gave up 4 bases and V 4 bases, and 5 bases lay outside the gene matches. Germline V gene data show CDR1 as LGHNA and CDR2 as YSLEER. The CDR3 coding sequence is TGCGCCAGCAGCCTCTGGACAGGGGAAAATCAGCCCCAGCATTTT. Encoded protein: CASSLWTGENQPQHF.

CDR3 sequence (DNA): TGTGCCAGCAGGGATGAGGACAGGGACCACGAGCAGTACTTC. Protein sequence: CASRDEDRDHEQYF. This sequence joins TRBV2 and TRBJ2-7; 8 bases are a match to TRBD1. V shed 6 bases and J 5 bases; nucleotides not matched to a gene: 9. This CDR3 comprises 14 residues. Germline values: CDR1 SNHLY, CDR2 FYNNEI. Based on the CDR3 plus reference TRBV2 and TRBJ2-7, the full variable domain is EPEVTQTPSHQVTQMGQEVILRCVPISNHLYFYWYRQILGQKVEFLVSFYNNEISEKSEIFDDQFSVERPDGSNFTLKIRSTKLEDSAMYFCASRDEDRDHEQYFGPGTRLTVT.

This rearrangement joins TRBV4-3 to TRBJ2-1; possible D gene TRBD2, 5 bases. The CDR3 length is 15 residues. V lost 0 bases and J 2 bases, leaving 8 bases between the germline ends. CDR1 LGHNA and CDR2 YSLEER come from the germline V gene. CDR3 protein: CASSQERAAYNEQFF. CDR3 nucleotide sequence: TGCGCCAGCAGCCAAGAGAGGGCAGCCTACAATGAGCAGTTCTTC.

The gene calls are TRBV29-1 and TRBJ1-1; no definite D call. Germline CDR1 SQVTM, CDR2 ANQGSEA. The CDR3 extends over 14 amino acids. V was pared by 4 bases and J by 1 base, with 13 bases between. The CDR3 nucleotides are TGCAGCGTTGTACCAGGACGGGGGAACACTGAAGCTTTCTTT. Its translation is CSVVPGRGNTEAFF.

The CDR3, as DNA: TGTGCCAGTAGTGTGGGTGCAGGCCCCTACGAGCAGTACTTC. It encodes CASSVGAGPYEQYF. This chain links TRBV19 with TRBJ2-7; D gene ambiguous. V lost 5 bases to trimming and J lost 2 bases, with 13 bases between them. This CDR3 region has 14 residues. The germline CDR1 and CDR2 sequences are LNHDA and SQIVND (reference sequence).

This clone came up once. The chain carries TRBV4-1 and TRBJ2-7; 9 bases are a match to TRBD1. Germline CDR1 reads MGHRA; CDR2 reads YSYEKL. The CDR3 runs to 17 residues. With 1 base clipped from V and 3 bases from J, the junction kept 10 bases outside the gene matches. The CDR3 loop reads CASSQGAPGQGFYEQYF. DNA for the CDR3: TGCGCCAGCAGCCAAGGGGCACCGGGACAGGGATTCTACGAGCAGTACTTC.

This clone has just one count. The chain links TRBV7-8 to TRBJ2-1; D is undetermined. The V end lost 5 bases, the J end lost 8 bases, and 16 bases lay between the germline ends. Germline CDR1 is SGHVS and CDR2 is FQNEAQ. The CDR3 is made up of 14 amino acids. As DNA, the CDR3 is TGTGCCAGCAGCCCAGAATACGTTATCGATGAGCAGTTCTTC. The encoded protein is CASSPEYVIDEQFF.

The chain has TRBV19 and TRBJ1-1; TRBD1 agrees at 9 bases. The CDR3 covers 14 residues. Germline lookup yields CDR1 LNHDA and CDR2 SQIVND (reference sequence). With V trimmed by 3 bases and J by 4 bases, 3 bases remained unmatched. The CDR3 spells CASSMDRGPTEAFF. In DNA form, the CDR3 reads TGTGCCAGTAGTATGGACAGGGGCCCCACTGAAGCTTTCTTT.

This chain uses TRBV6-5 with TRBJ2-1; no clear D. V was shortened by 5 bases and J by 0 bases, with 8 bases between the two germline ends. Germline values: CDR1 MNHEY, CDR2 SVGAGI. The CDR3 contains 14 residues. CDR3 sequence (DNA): TGTGCCAGCAGTAAACCGAGCTCCTACAATGAGCAGTTCTTC. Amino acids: CASSKPSSYNEQFF.

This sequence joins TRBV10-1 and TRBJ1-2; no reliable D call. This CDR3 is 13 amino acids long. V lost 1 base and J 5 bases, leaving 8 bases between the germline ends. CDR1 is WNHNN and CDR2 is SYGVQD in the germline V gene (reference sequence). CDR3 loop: CASSEWPKYGYTF. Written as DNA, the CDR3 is TGCGCCAGCAGTGAGTGGCCGAAGTATGGCTACACCTTC.

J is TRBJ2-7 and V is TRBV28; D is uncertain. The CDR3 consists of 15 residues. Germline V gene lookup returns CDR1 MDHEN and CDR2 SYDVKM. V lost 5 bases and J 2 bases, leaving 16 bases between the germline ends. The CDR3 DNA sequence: TGTGCCAGCAGTGATACGACAAGAGCCACCTACGAGCAGTACTTC. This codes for CASSDTTRATYEQYF.

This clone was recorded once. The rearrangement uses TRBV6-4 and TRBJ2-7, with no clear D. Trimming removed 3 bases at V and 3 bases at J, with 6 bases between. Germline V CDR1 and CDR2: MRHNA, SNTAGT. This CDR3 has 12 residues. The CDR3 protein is CASSDGSYEQYF. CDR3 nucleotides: TGTGCCAGCAGTGATGGCAGCTACGAGCAGTACTTC.

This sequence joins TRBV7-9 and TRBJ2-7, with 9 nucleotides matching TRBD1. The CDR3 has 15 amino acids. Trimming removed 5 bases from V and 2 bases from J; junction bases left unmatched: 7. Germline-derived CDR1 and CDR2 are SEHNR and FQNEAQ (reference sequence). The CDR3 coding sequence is TGTGCCAGCAGCAAAGGGTGGACAGGGGCCTACGAGCAGTACTTC. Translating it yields CASSKGWTGAYEQYF.

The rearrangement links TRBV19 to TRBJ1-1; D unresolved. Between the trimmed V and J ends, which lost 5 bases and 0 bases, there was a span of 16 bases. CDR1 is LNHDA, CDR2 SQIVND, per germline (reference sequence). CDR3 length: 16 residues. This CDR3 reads CASSPGLRALNTEAFF. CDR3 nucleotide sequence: TGTGCCAGTAGTCCTGGCCTTCGAGCGTTGAACACTGAAGCTTTCTTT.

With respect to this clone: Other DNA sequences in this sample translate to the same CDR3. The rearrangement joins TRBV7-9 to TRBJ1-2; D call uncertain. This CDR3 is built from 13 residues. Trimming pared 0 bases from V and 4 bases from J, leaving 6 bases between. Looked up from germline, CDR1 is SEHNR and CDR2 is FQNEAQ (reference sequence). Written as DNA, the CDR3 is TGTGCCAGCAGCTTAGCCGGTGGCTATGGCTACACCTTC. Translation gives CASSLAGGYGYTF.

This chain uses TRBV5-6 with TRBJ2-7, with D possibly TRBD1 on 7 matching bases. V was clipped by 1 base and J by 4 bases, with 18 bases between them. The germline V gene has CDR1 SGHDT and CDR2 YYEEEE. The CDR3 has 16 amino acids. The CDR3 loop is CASSLWVRGESYEQYF. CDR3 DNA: TGTGCCAGCAGCTTGTGGGTCAGGGGGGAATCGTACGAGCAGTACTTC. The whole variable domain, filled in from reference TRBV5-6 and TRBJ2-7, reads DAGVTQSPTHLIKTRGQQVTLRCSPKSGHDTVSWYQQALGQGPQFIFQYYEEEERQRGNFPDRFSGHQFPNYSSELNVNALLLGDSALYLCASSLWVRGESYEQYFGPGTRLTVT.

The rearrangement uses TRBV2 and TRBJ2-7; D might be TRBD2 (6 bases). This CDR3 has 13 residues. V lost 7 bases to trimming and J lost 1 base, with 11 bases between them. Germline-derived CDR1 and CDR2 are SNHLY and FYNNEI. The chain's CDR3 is CASMSGRSYEQYF. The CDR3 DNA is TGTGCCAGCATGTCGGGGAGGTCCTACGAGCAGTACTTC.

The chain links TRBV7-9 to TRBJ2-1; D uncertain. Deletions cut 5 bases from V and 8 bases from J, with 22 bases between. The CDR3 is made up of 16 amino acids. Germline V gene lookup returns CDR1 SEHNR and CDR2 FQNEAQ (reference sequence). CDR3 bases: TGTGCCAGCAGCCCACACTCCGGCCTAGTGGTAGATGAGCAGTTCTTC. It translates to CASSPHSGLVVDEQFF.

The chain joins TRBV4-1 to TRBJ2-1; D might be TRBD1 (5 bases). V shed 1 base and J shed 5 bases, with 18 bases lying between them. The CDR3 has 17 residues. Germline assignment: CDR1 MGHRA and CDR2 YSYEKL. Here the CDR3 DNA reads TGCGCCAGCAGCCAAGTGGCAGGGTATTTTGGCAACAATGAGCAGTTCTTC. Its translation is CASSQVAGYFGNNEQFF.

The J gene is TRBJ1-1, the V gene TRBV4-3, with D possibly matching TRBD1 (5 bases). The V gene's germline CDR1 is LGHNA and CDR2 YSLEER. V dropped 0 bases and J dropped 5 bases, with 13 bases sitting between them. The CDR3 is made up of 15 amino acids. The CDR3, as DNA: TGCGCCAGCAGCCAAGATTCAGGGTTGTGGACTGAAGCTTTCTTT. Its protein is CASSQDSGLWTEAFF.

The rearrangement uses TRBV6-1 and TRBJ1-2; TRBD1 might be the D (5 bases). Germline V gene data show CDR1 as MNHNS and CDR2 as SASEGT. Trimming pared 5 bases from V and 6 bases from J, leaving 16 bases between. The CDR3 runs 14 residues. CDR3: CASSHSQGYDGYTF. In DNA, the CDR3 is TGTGCCAGCAGTCATAGCCAGGGCTACGATGGCTACACCTTC.

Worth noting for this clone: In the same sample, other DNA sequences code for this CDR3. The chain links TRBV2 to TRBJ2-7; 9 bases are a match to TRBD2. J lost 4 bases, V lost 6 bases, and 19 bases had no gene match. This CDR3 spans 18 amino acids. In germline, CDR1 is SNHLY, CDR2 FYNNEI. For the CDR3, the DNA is TGTGCCAGCAGGTCCAGGACCAGCGGGAGGTCGATCAAGTACGAGCAGTACTTC. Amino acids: CASRSRTSGRSIKYEQYF.

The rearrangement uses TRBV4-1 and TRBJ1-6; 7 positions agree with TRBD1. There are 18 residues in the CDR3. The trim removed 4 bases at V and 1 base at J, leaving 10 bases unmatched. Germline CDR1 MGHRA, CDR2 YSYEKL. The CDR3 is CASSLRQGEGSYNSPLHF. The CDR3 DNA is TGCGCCAGCAGCCTCAGACAGGGAGAGGGGTCCTATAATTCACCCCTCCACTTT.

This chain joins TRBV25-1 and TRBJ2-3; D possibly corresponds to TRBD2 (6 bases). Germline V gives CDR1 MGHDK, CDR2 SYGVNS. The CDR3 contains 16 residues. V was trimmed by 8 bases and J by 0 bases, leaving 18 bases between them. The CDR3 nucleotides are TGTGCCAGCGGGGCGGGGATCCTCACTAGCACAGATACGCAGTATTTT. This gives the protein CASGAGILTSTDTQYF.

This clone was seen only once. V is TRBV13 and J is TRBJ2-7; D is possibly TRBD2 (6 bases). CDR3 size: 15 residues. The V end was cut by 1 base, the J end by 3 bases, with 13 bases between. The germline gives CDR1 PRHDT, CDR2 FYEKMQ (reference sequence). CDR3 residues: CASSLAAGGLYEQYF. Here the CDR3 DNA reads TGTGCCAGCAGCTTAGCAGCGGGTGGACTCTACGAGCAGTACTTC. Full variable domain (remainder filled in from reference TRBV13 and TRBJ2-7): AAGVIQSPRHLIKEKRETATLKCYPIPRHDTVYWYQQGPGQDPQFLISFYEKMQSDKGSIPDRFSAQQFSDYHSELNMSSLELGDSALYFCASSLAAGGLYEQYFGPGTRLTVT.